The 4 T cell receptor beta chains listed next were all sequenced from one sample in a study of cytomegalovirus exposure and HLA in healthy donors. The PCR contained 60 Vbeta and 13 Jbeta primers. TCRdb's table, derived via immunoSEQ multiplex PCR, lists solely in-frame clones and lacks some. The sample lists approximately 140,000 clones; 79% were seen once. Input material: PBMCs. The receptors here all came from a woman between 40 and 50 years old in good health and CMV-seropositive.

The chain has TRBV19 and TRBJ2-7, with D possibly being TRBD2 (6 bases). CDR1 LNHDA and CDR2 SQIVND come from the germline V gene (reference sequence). V was pared by 8 bases and J by 7 bases, with 12 bases between. The CDR3 runs 11 residues. The CDR3 DNA follows: TGTGCCAGTCGGAGGGGTGAAGAGCAGTACTTC. Translation gives CASRRGEEQYF. The variable domain in full, with the rest retrieved from reference TRBV19 and TRBJ2-7, is DGGITQSPKYLFRKEGQNVTLSCEQNLNHDAMYWYRQDPGQGLRLIYYSQIVNDFQKGDIAEGYSVSREKKESFPLTVTSAQKNPTAFYLCASRRGEEQYFGPGTRLTVT.

The chain combines TRBV7-9 with TRBJ1-1; tentative D call: TRBD1 (6 bases). Germline V lookup: CDR1 SEHNR, CDR2 FQNEAQ (reference sequence). Trimming left V 7 bases short and J 4 bases short, with 13 bases between. CDR3 length equals 13 residues. DNA for the CDR3: TGTGCCAGCACGTCGCAGGGGAGCACTGAAGCTTTCTTT. Encoded protein: CASTSQGSTEAFF.

The sample holds one count of this clone. The V and J genes are TRBV18 and TRBJ2-3, with D possibly TRBD1 on 5 matching bases. V lost 4 bases and J lost 0, with 8 bases in between. The length of the CDR3 is 14 residues. Germline values: CDR1 KGHSH, CDR2 LQKENI. The CDR3 protein is CASSQRQSTDTQYF. CDR3 in DNA: TGTGCCAGCTCACAGCGACAGAGCACAGATACGCAGTATTTT.

V and J are TRBV27 and TRBJ2-7; a weak D match, TRBD1 (6 bases). V gave up 4 bases and J gave up 1 base, with 8 bases separating them. Germline-derived CDR1 and CDR2 are MNHEY and SMNVEV (reference sequence). The CDR3 contains 13 residues. The CDR3, as DNA: TGTGCCAGCAGTTACACAGGGTCCTACGAGCAGTACTTC. Protein product: CASSYTGSYEQYF.